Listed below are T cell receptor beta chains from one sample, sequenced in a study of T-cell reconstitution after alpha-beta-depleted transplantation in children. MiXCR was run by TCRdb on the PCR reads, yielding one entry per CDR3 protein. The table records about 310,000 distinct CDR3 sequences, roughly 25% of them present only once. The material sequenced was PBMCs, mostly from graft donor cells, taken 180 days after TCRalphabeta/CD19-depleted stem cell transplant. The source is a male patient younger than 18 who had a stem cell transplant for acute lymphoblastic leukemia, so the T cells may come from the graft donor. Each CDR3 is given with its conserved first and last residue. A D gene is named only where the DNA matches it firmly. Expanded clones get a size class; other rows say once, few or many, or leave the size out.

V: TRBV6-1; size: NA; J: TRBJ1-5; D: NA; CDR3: CASSSYRDGPQHF; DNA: TGTGCCAGCAGTAGCTACAGGGACGGGCCCCAGCATTTT
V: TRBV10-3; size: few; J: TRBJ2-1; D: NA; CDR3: CAISGDIRNEQFF; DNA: TGTGCCATCAGTGGGGACATCAGGAATGAGCAGTTCTTC
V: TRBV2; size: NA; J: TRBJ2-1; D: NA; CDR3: CASIQTDYNEQFF; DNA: TGTGCCAGCATTCAGACTGACTACAATGAGCAGTTCTTC
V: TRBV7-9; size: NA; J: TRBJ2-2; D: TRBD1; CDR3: CASSFGQGADGELFF; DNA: TGTGCCAGCAGCTTTGGACAGGGGGCGGACGGGGAGCTGTTTTTT
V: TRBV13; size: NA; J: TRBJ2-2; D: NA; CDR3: CASSQLLAGELFF; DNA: TGTGCCAGCAGCCAGCTTTTGGCCGGGGAGCTGTTTTTT
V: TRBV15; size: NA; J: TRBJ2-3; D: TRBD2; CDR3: CATSRRAIIAGSTDTQYF; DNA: TGTGCCACCAGCAGAAGGGCGATAATAGCGGGAAGTACAGATACGCAGTATTTT
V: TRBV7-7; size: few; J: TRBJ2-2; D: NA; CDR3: CASSSTLNTGELFF; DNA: TGTGCCAGCAGCTCGACTTTGAACACCGGGGAGCTGTTTTTT
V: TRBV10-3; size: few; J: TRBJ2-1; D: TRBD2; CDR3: CAISGTSGSSYNEQFF; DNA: TGTGCCATCAGTGGGACTAGCGGGAGCTCCTACAATGAGCAGTTCTTC
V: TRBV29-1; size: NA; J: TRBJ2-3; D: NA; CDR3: CSVEVLARGEDTQYF; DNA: TGCAGCGTTGAAGTGTTGGCTCGCGGAGAAGATACGCAGTATTTT
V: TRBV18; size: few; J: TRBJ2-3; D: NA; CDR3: CASSPTSTRTDTQYF; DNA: TGTGCCAGCTCACCAACTAGCACACGCACAGATACGCAGTATTTT
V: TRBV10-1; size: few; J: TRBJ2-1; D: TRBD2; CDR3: CASSEQREGSGEQFF; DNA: TGCGCCAGCAGTGAGCAGCGGGAGGGGTCCGGAGAGCAGTTCTTC
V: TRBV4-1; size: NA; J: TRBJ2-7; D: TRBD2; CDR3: CASSQVRLAGRGILREQYF; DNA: TGCGCCAGCAGCCAAGTCAGGCTAGCGGGAAGGGGTATACTACGGGAGCAGTACTTC
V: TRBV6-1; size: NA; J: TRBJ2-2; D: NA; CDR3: CASSRGPPGELFF; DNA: TGTGCCAGCAGCCGGGGACCTCCGGGGGAGCTGTTTTTT
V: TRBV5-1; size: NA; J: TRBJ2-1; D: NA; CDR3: CASSLVGTGLNEQFF; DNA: TGCGCCAGCAGCTTGGTCGGGACCGGGCTCAATGAGCAGTTCTTC
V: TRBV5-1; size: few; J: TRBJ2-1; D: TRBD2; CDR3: CASSVTGLADPDEQFF; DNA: TGCGCCAGCAGCGTGACGGGACTAGCGGATCCCGATGAGCAGTTCTTC
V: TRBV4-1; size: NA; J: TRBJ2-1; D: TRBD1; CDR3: CASSQTGTGVNEQFF; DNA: TGCGCCAGCAGCCAGACCGGGACAGGGGTTAATGAGCAGTTCTTC
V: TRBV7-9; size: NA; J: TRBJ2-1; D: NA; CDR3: CASSRHFPYNEQFF; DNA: TGTGCCAGCAGCCGTCACTTTCCCTACAATGAGCAGTTCTTC
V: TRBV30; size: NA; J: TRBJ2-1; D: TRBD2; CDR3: CAWMRERFNEQFF; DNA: TGTGCCTGGATGCGGGAGAGGTTCAATGAGCAGTTCTTC
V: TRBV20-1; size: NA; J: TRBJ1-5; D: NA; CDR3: CSATTDHNQPQHF; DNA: TGCAGTGCAACGACAGACCACAATCAGCCCCAGCATTTT
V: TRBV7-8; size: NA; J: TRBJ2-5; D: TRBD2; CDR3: CASSLSGLAGRQETQYF; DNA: TGTGCCAGCAGCTTATCCGGACTAGCGGGACGGCAAGAGACCCAGTACTTC
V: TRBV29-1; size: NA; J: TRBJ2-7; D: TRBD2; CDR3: CSVTTSGRATGGEQYF; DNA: TGCAGCGTCACGACTAGCGGGAGGGCAACAGGGGGGGAGCAGTACTTC
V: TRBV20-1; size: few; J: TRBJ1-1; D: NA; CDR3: CSARGAEAFF; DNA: TGCAGTGCCAGAGGGGCTGAAGCTTTCTTT
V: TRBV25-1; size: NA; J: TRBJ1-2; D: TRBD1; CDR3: CASSEFRGFKGYTF; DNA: TGTGCCAGCAGTGAATTCAGGGGGTTCAAGGGCTACACCTTC
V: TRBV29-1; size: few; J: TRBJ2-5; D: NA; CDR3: CSVEPAAQTQYF; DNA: TGCAGCGTTGAACCAGCAGCTCAGACCCAGTACTTC
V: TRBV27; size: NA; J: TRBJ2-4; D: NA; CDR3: CASSSDRKKNIQYF; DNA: TGTGCCAGCAGTTCGGATCGAAAAAAAAACATTCAGTACTTC
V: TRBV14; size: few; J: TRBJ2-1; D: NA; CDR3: CASSQDRPGPLYNEQFF; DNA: TGTGCCAGCAGCCAAGATCGTCCAGGACCTCTGTACAATGAGCAGTTCTTC
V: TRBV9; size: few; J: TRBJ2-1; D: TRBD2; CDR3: CASSVGGLAGIGSYNEQFF; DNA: TGTGCCAGCAGCGTAGGGGGACTAGCGGGAATAGGCTCCTACAATGAGCAGTTCTTC